The rows below give T cell receptor beta chains drawn from one sample of a study of blood T cell repertoires in COVID-19. Profiled with immunoSEQ multiplex PCR; TCRdb holds only in-frame clones, not every one. The repertoire consists of around 83,000 clones, with around 84% occurring once and the leading ten covering 8%. The sequenced sample was peripheral blood. The receptors stem from a man older than 75 with active or convalescent COVID-19. CDR3s include the opening cysteine and the closing phenylalanine or tryptophan. D genes are given only for firm matches. Clone size is shown for a subset of rows, as once, few, many or a class of expanded clone.

TRBJ1-5	NA	17	TRBV19	NA	CASIALDADTSNQPQHF	TGTGCCAGTATAGCCCTCGATGCGGACACTAGCAATCAGCCCCAGCATTTT
TRBJ1-5	NA	13	TRBV19	NA	CASVDSQYQPQHF	TGTGCCAGTGTGGACAGCCAATATCAGCCCCAGCATTTT
TRBJ1-2	few	13	TRBV28	TRBD1	CASSMDRNYGYTF	TGTGCCAGCAGCATGGACAGGAACTATGGCTACACCTTC
TRBJ1-1	few	13	TRBV12-3/TRBV12-4	NA	CASSVQENTEAFF	TGTGCCAGCAGCGTACAGGAAAACACTGAAGCTTTCTTT
TRBJ1-5	NA	15	TRBV7-8	TRBD1	CASSLARGGIQPQHF	TGTGCCAGCAGCTTAGCTCGAGGGGGCATTCAGCCCCAGCATTTT
TRBJ2-1	NA	16	TRBV6-1	TRBD2	CASSEPGLPNFNEQFF	TGTGCCAGCAGTGAACCGGGACTACCGAACTTCAATGAGCAGTTCTTC
TRBJ2-6	once	14	TRBV19	NA	CASTSPGGANVLTF	TGTGCCAGTACTAGCCCCGGGGGGGCCAACGTCCTGACTTTC
TRBJ1-5	NA	13	TRBV4-2	NA	CASSQDPGVPQHF	TGTGCCAGCAGCCAAGACCCAGGGGTCCCCCAGCATTTT
TRBJ1-5	NA	13	TRBV6-4	NA	CASSSSLNQPQHF	TGTGCCAGCAGCTCTAGCCTAAATCAGCCCCAGCATTTT
TRBJ2-1	NA	15	TRBV11-3	NA	CASSLLTGVGNEQFF	TGTGCCAGCAGCTTGTTGACGGGAGTTGGCAATGAGCAGTTCTTC
TRBJ2-2	NA	16	TRBV15	NA	CATSRDGAGTTGELFF	TGTGCCACCAGCAGAGATGGGGCGGGGACCACCGGGGAGCTGTTTTTT
TRBJ1-5	NA	14	TRBV5-1	NA	CASSLVAGNQPQHF	TGCGCCAGCAGCTTGGTAGCAGGGAATCAGCCCCAGCATTTT
TRBJ2-3	NA	14	TRBV6-4	NA	CASSPAQGPDTQYF	TGTGCCAGCAGTCCAGCACAGGGCCCAGATACGCAGTATTTT
TRBJ2-1	NA	16	TRBV7-6	TRBD1	CASSSGQGAIYNEQFF	TGTGCCAGCAGCTCCGGACAGGGGGCAATCTACAATGAGCAGTTCTTC
TRBJ1-6	NA	13	TRBV28	NA	CASSFSLLEPLHF	TGTGCCAGCAGTTTTTCCCTACTTGAACCCCTCCACTTT
TRBJ1-2	NA	13	TRBV29-1	NA	CSVGTGENYGYTF	TGCAGCGTAGGCACCGGGGAGAACTATGGCTACACCTTC
TRBJ2-1	NA	17	TRBV6-1	NA	CASSEGPRGAPYNEQFF	TGTGCCAGCAGTGAAGGCCCCAGGGGGGCTCCCTACAATGAGCAGTTCTTC
TRBJ1-3	once	14	TRBV12-5	NA	CASGLEIGVNTIYF	TGTGCTAGTGGTTTGGAAATAGGGGTGAACACCATATATTTT
TRBJ2-3	NA	16	TRBV9	NA	CASSVGSGHDTDTQYF	TGTGCCAGCAGCGTAGGTAGCGGACACGACACAGATACGCAGTATTTT
TRBJ1-1	few	14	TRBV19	TRBD1	CASRFTGDGTEAFF	TGTGCCAGTCGATTTACAGGGGACGGCACTGAAGCTTTCTTT
TRBJ2-2	NA	15	TRBV6-4	TRBD2	CASSVLAANTGELFF	TGTGCCAGCAGTGTTCTAGCGGCGAACACCGGGGAGCTGTTTTTT
TRBJ2-2	NA	19	TRBV27	TRBD2	CASSPGHLGTSGVTGELFF	TGTGCCAGCAGTCCAGGACACCTTGGGACTAGTGGGGTCACCGGGGAGCTGTTTTTT
TRBJ2-2	NA	15	TRBV28	NA	CASSLRTVAPGELFF	TGTGCCAGCAGTTTAAGGACAGTTGCTCCCGGGGAGCTGTTTTTT
TRBJ1-1	NA	14	TRBV5-1	NA	CASSSLMGGTEAFF	TGCGCCAGCAGCTCCCTAATGGGGGGGACTGAAGCTTTCTTT
TRBJ1-1	NA	14	TRBV7-2	NA	CASSLYRGDTEAFF	TGTGCCAGCAGCTTATATCGGGGGGACACTGAAGCTTTCTTT
TRBJ1-2	NA	16	TRBV2	TRBD1	CASSDGTVHRGGGYTF	TGTGCCAGCAGTGACGGGACAGTCCACCGGGGCGGTGGCTACACCTTC
TRBJ2-2	NA	15	TRBV18	NA	CASSPRRENTGELFF	TGTGCCAGCTCACCCCGCCGAGAGAACACCGGGGAGCTGTTTTTT
TRBJ2-1	once	13	TRBV24-1	NA	CATRDRIYNEQFF	TGTGCCACCAGAGACAGGATCTACAATGAGCAGTTCTTC
TRBJ2-1	once	13	TRBV2	NA	CASSRESYNEQFF	TGTGCCAGCAGCAGGGAATCCTACAATGAGCAGTTCTTC
TRBJ2-1	NA	15	TRBV5-1	NA	CASSLAGPQGYEQFF	TGCGCCAGCAGCTTGGCCGGGCCCCAGGGATATGAGCAGTTCTTC
TRBJ1-2	NA	14	TRBV5-1	NA	CASSLRSPNYGYTF	TGCGCCAGCAGCTTGAGGAGCCCTAACTATGGCTACACCTTC
TRBJ2-5	NA	15	TRBV5-1	NA	CASSLAPTVQETQYF	TGCGCCAGCAGCTTGGCCCCGACAGTCCAAGAGACCCAGTACTTC
TRBJ1-2	NA	15	TRBV20-1	NA	CSASSPRTGVYGYTF	TGCAGTGCTAGTAGTCCGCGCACAGGAGTATATGGCTACACCTTC
TRBJ1-1	NA	14	TRBV19	NA	CASSIGGGAGEAFF	TGTGCCAGTAGTATAGGAGGGGGTGCCGGTGAAGCTTTCTTT
TRBJ2-5	NA	15	TRBV18	NA	CASSLYRAPQETQYF	TGTGCCAGCTCACTTTACAGGGCCCCCCAAGAGACCCAGTACTTC
TRBJ1-6	NA	14	TRBV9	NA	CASSSRTGGSPLHF	TGTGCCAGCAGCTCCCGGACCGGCGGGTCACCCCTCCACTTT
TRBJ1-2	NA	15	TRBV10-3	TRBD1	CAISGLGQGAHGYTF	TGTGCCATCAGTGGTTTGGGGCAGGGGGCGCATGGCTACACCTTC
TRBJ2-5	NA	17	TRBV18	NA	CASSPSLTGGLQETQYF	TGTGCCAGCTCACCATCCCTAACGGGGGGCTTGCAAGAGACCCAGTACTTC
TRBJ1-5	NA	13	TRBV14	NA	CASSIHTNQPQHF	TGTGCCAGCAGCATCCACACGAATCAGCCCCAGCATTTT
TRBJ1-5	NA	13	TRBV10-3	TRBD1	CAISETGDQPQHF	TGTGCCATCAGTGAGACAGGGGACCAGCCCCAGCATTTT
TRBJ1-1	NA	13	TRBV24-1	TRBD1	CAAKQGKNTEAFF	TGTGCCGCTAAACAGGGGAAGAACACTGAAGCTTTCTTT
TRBJ2-1	NA	14	TRBV9	NA	CASSVGSSYNEQFF	TGTGCCAGCAGCGTAGGGAGCTCCTACAATGAGCAGTTCTTC
TRBJ1-5	NA	16	TRBV6-2/TRBV6-3	TRBD1	CASTPRDRGLDQPQHF	TGTGCCAGCACCCCCCGGGACAGGGGGCTGGATCAGCCCCAGCATTTT
TRBJ1-2	NA	13	TRBV7-9	NA	CASSLLGAQGYTF	TGTGCCAGCAGCTTGCTAGGGGCCCAAGGCTACACCTTC
TRBJ1-1	NA	15	TRBV6-6	NA	CASSSPSGVNTEAFF	TGTGCCAGCAGTTCCCCGTCGGGGGTGAACACTGAAGCTTTCTTT
TRBJ1-2	NA	15	TRBV19	NA	CASSIEGTYFYGYTF	TGTGCCAGTAGTATCGAGGGGACATACTTCTATGGCTACACCTTC
TRBJ1-1	NA	15	TRBV7-2	NA	CASSLGGRVGTEAFF	TGTGCCAGCAGCTTAGGTGGCAGGGTGGGCACTGAAGCTTTCTTT
TRBJ2-3	NA	17	TRBV14	TRBD2	CASSQAKRGLATDTQYF	TGTGCCAGCAGCCAAGCCAAGCGGGGACTAGCAACAGATACGCAGTATTTT
TRBJ1-2	once	15	TRBV6-6	TRBD1	CASKPTGGFNYGYTF	TGTGCCAGCAAACCGACAGGGGGGTTTAACTATGGCTACACCTTC
TRBJ1-4	NA	17	TRBV7-9	NA	CASSPRGQPATNEKLFF	TGTGCCAGCAGCCCCAGGGGACAACCTGCAACTAATGAAAAACTGTTTTTT
TRBJ1-6	NA	14	TRBV5-1	NA	CASSLVPDNSPLHF	TGCGCCAGCAGCTTGGTTCCGGATAATTCACCCCTCCACTTT
TRBJ1-1	NA	14	TRBV11-2	NA	CASNKFRWGAEAFF	TGTGCCAGCAATAAATTCCGTTGGGGAGCTGAAGCTTTCTTT
TRBJ2-3	NA	17	TRBV3-1/TRBV3-2	TRBD2	CASSRPPLAGSTDTQYF	TGTGCCAGCAGCCGACCTCCACTAGCGGGGAGCACAGATACGCAGTATTTT
TRBJ2-5	NA	16	TRBV4-1	TRBD2	CASSQALGLAEETQYF	TGCGCCAGCAGCCAGGCTCTCGGACTAGCGGAAGAGACCCAGTACTTC
TRBJ1-2	NA	14	TRBV7-2	NA	CASSPETGRYGYTF	TGTGCCAGCAGCCCGGAGACAGGCCGATATGGCTACACCTTC
TRBJ1-1	NA	15	TRBV5-1	NA	CASSLDRTGNTEAFF	TGCGCCAGCAGCTTGGATCGAACGGGTAACACTGAAGCTTTCTTT
TRBJ2-1	few	16	TRBV5-8	NA	CASSTGQSSSYNEQFF	TGTGCCAGCAGCACGGGACAAAGTAGCTCCTACAATGAGCAGTTCTTC
TRBJ1-5	NA	13	TRBV5-1	NA	CASSIGLNQPQHF	TGCGCCAGCAGCATAGGACTCAATCAGCCCCAGCATTTT
TRBJ2-1	NA	15	TRBV20-1	NA	CSASGRRRGDNEQFF	TGCAGTGCTAGTGGTAGGCGTCGGGGAGACAATGAGCAGTTCTTC